Following are 7 T cell receptor beta chains from one sample sequenced in a study of blood T cell repertoires in COVID-19. Clones were sequenced by immunoSEQ multiplex PCR, and TCRdb holds only the in-frame ones, with some missing. Of 100,000 to 150,000 clones in the sample, about 87% were seen once. Sequencing used peripheral blood. The receptors derive from a woman between 55 and 75 years old with acute or convalescent COVID-19.

The chain carries TRBV2 and TRBJ1-1; D not resolved. The V end was cut by 8 bases, the J end by 0 bases, with 10 bases between. CDR3 length: 13 amino acids. Germline loops: CDR1 SNHLY, CDR2 FYNNEI. The CDR3 sequence is CASGEPLNTEAFF. In DNA form, the CDR3 reads TGTGCCAGCGGAGAACCCCTGAACACTGAAGCTTTCTTT.

The CDR3 DNA sequence: TGCGCCAGCAGCTCCTTTTCGTGGGGAGCCTCCTACAATGAGCAGTTCTTC. It codes for CASSSFSWGASYNEQFF. This sequence joins TRBV5-1 and TRBJ2-1; TRBD2 might be the D (5 bases). There are 17 residues in the CDR3. V shed 3 bases and J shed 0 bases, with 16 bases lying between them. CDR1 and CDR2 (germline): SGHRS, YFSETQ.

The chain couples TRBV19 to TRBJ1-2, with unresolved D. V lost 7 bases, J lost 5 bases, and 17 bases lay in between. The length of the CDR3 is 14 residues. The V gene's germline CDR1 is LNHDA and CDR2 SQIVND (reference sequence). The CDR3 region is CASTYLGGNYGYTF. The DNA of the CDR3 is TGTGCCAGTACTTACCTTGGAGGGAATTATGGCTACACCTTC. Looking up the rest from reference TRBV19 and TRBJ1-2 gives the full variable domain: DGGITQSPKYLFRKEGQNVTLSCEQNLNHDAMYWYRQDPGQGLRLIYYSQIVNDFQKGDIAEGYSVSREKKESFPLTVTSAQKNPTAFYLCASTYLGGNYGYTFGSGTRLTVV.

The J gene is TRBJ2-1, the V gene TRBV5-1, with D unclear. Germline values: CDR1 SGHRS, CDR2 YFSETQ. V was shortened by 4 bases and J by 8 bases, with 13 bases between the two germline ends. The CDR3 runs 13 residues. The CDR3 nucleotides read TGCGCCAGCAGCCTCCCCTTGGGCGATGAGCAGTTCTTC. It translates to CASSLPLGDEQFF.

This chain connects TRBV4-2 to TRBJ1-5; D gene uncertain. The germline gives CDR1 LGHNA, CDR2 YNFKEQ. With 0 bases removed from V and 1 base from J, the gap between germline ends came to 10 bases. The CDR3 spans 16 residues. For the CDR3, the DNA is TGTGCCAGCAGCCAAGAGTCGAGGGCCAGCAATCAGCCCCAGCATTTT. This encodes CASSQESRASNQPQHF.

V is TRBV11-3 and J is TRBJ1-2; the match to TRBD1 covers 7 bases. Germline V gene lookup returns CDR1 SGHNT and CDR2 YENEEA. After removal of 1 base from V and 3 bases from J, the junction contained 2 bases not matched to a gene. The CDR3 totals 14 residues. CDR3 DNA: TGTGCCAGCAGCTTAGTTCAGGGGGACTATGGCTACACCTTC. Protein sequence: CASSLVQGDYGYTF.

The CDR3 nucleotides read TGTGCCAGCAGCTTAAGGGCGGGGAGCGCTGAAGCTTTCTTT. Amino acids: CASSLRAGSAEAFF. This chain connects TRBV7-3 to TRBJ1-1; the D is unclear. The CDR3 consists of 14 residues. Germline loops: CDR1 SGHTA, CDR2 FQGTGA. The ends were cut back, 1 base at V and 6 bases at J, with 12 bases in the middle.